Listed below are T cell receptor beta chains from one sample, sequenced in a study of blood T cell repertoires in COVID-19. TCRdb's copy holds only in-frame clones and misses some; the assay was immunoSEQ multiplex PCR. Of more than 25,000 clones listed, 90% are singletons. Source material: peripheral blood. Source of these receptors: a man in his sixties or seventies with active or convalescent COVID-19. Each CDR3 is given with its conserved first and last residue. A D gene is named only where the DNA matches it firmly. A clone size is listed for some rows: how often the clone was seen (once, few, many), or a class if it is expanded.

length	size	V	J	D	CDR3	DNA
14	-	TRBV11-3	TRBJ1-1	TRBD1	CASSHRDRGLRAFF	TGTGCCAGCAGCCACCGGGACAGGGGGCTACGGGCTTTCTTT
15	-	TRBV5-6	TRBJ1-2	-	CASSIETGYLYGYTF	TGTGCCAGCAGCATCGAAACAGGGTACCTCTATGGCTACACCTTC
13	-	TRBV19	TRBJ1-1	TRBD1	CASSKGDSTEAFF	TGTGCCAGTAGTAAGGGGGACAGCACTGAAGCTTTCTTT
14	-	TRBV7-9	TRBJ1-3	-	CASSLRSSGNTIYF	TGTGCCAGCAGCTTGCGGAGCTCTGGAAACACCATATATTTT
14	-	TRBV5-8	TRBJ2-7	-	CASSQDLPPYEQYF	TGTGCCAGCAGTCAGGACTTGCCGCCTTACGAGCAGTACTTC
13	-	TRBV7-9	TRBJ2-7	-	CASSFQDSYEQYF	TGTGCCAGCAGCTTTCAGGACAGCTACGAGCAGTACTTC
15	-	TRBV6-1	TRBJ1-5	-	CASSEGGGGLQPQHF	TGTGCCAGCAGTGAAGGGGGGGGAGGGCTTCAGCCCCAGCATTTT
15	few	TRBV6-2/TRBV6-3	TRBJ1-1	TRBD1	CASSTGTGGNTEAFF	TGTGCCAGCAGTACCGGGACAGGGGGAAACACTGAAGCTTTCTTT
18	few	TRBV4-1	TRBJ1-5	-	CASSQDSTWQGSRQPQHF	TGCGCCAGCAGCCAAGATTCTACTTGGCAGGGCTCACGGCAGCCCCAGCATTTT
16	-	TRBV4-3	TRBJ2-1	TRBD2	CASSQNRGGVPSEQFF	TGCGCCAGCAGCCAAAACCGCGGGGGGGTACCCTCTGAGCAGTTCTTC
15	-	TRBV7-2	TRBJ2-3	-	CASSLGAGYTDTQYF	TGTGCCAGCAGCTTAGGGGCGGGTTACACAGATACGCAGTATTTT
13	-	TRBV6-6	TRBJ1-5	-	CASSMTENQPQHF	TGTGCCAGCAGTATGACAGAGAATCAGCCCCAGCATTTT
15	-	TRBV9	TRBJ2-3	-	CASSLTGVLTDTQYF	TGTGCCAGCAGCCTCACGGGGGTCCTCACAGATACGCAGTATTTT
13	once	TRBV29-1	TRBJ2-3	-	CSVGYARADTQYF	TGCAGCGTTGGGTACGCGAGGGCAGATACGCAGTATTTT
14	-	TRBV5-1	TRBJ2-7	-	CASSSGLTTYEQYF	TGCGCCAGCAGCTCCGGACTCACTACCTACGAGCAGTACTTC
15	-	TRBV9	TRBJ2-1	TRBD2	CASSAPTSYYNEQFF	TGTGCCAGCAGCGCGCCGACTAGCTACTACAATGAGCAGTTCTTC
15	-	TRBV20-1	TRBJ1-4	-	CSASGVGGAHEKLFF	TGCAGTGCCAGTGGGGTCGGGGGGGCGCATGAAAAACTGTTTTTT
14	-	TRBV5-1	TRBJ1-1	TRBD1	CASSMDRGNTEAFF	TGCGCCAGCAGCATGGACAGGGGGAACACTGAAGCTTTCTTT
12	-	TRBV28	TRBJ1-2	-	CASSPPGSGYTF	TGTGCCAGCAGTCCCCCGGGTAGTGGCTACACCTTC
14	-	TRBV2	TRBJ1-1	-	CASSGLLLNTEAFF	TGTGCCAGCAGTGGGCTTCTTTTGAACACTGAAGCTTTCTTT
16	-	TRBV19	TRBJ1-3	-	CATRMGTGLTGNTIYF	TGTGCCACCCGAATGGGCACAGGGCTCACTGGAAACACCATATATTTT
15	-	TRBV7-2	TRBJ2-1	TRBD1	CASSLDRGGYNEQFF	TGTGCCAGCAGCCTGGACAGGGGGGGCTACAATGAGCAGTTCTTC
13	few	TRBV2	TRBJ1-2	TRBD1	CASSAPGQPGYTF	TGTGCCAGCAGCGCCCCGGGACAGCCTGGCTACACCTTC
14	-	TRBV28	TRBJ2-2	TRBD1	CASSSPQGAGELFF	TGTGCCAGCAGTTCCCCACAGGGGGCTGGGGAGCTGTTTTTT
12	-	TRBV6-5	TRBJ1-2	-	CASRQQDRGYTF	TGTGCCAGCAGGCAACAGGATAGAGGCTACACCTTC
13	-	TRBV5-1	TRBJ2-5	TRBD1	CASTEGAQETQYF	TGCGCCAGCACAGAGGGGGCCCAAGAGACCCAGTACTTC
13	-	TRBV7-2	TRBJ2-2	-	CASSLLNTGELFF	TGTGCCAGCAGCTTACTAAATACCGGGGAGCTGTTTTTT
14	-	TRBV4-1	TRBJ1-2	-	CASSQEGSNYGYTF	TGCGCCAGCAGCCAAGAAGGGAGTAACTATGGCTACACCTTC
15	-	TRBV18	TRBJ1-1	-	CASSPGQGLNTEAFF	TGTGCCAGCTCACCAGGGCAGGGGCTGAACACTGAAGCTTTCTTT
14	-	TRBV6-1	TRBJ1-2	-	CASSEGGGRDRYTF	TGTGCCAGCAGTGAAGGGGGGGGACGGGACCGCTACACCTTC
13	-	TRBV19	TRBJ1-1	-	CASSVQDMAEAFF	TGTGCCAGTAGCGTACAGGATATGGCTGAAGCTTTCTTT
11	-	TRBV12-3/TRBV12-4	TRBJ2-2	-	CASSLIGELFF	TGTGCCAGCAGCCTAATCGGGGAGCTGTTTTTT
14	-	TRBV6-5	TRBJ1-2	-	CASSPSSGANGYTF	TGTGCCAGCAGTCCCTCGTCAGGGGCGAATGGCTACACCTTC
14	-	TRBV27	TRBJ2-7	TRBD1	CASSPGDRAYEQYF	TGTGCCAGCAGTCCAGGGGACAGGGCCTACGAGCAGTACTTC
15	few	TRBV5-4	TRBJ1-1	-	CASSLQLGRASEAFF	TGTGCCAGCAGCTTGCAACTTGGCAGGGCAAGTGAAGCTTTCTTT
15	-	TRBV5-1	TRBJ1-4	-	CASSLEGNPREKLFF	TGCGCCAGCAGCCTGGAGGGGAACCCCAGGGAAAAACTGTTTTTT
15	-	TRBV5-1	TRBJ1-1	-	CASSLRGSLNTEAFF	TGCGCCAGCAGCTTGAGGGGGAGCTTGAACACTGAAGCTTTCTTT
15	-	TRBV5-1	TRBJ2-2	TRBD1	CASSLDRTNTGELFF	TGCGCCAGCAGCCTGGACAGGACGAACACCGGGGAGCTGTTTTTT
13	-	TRBV27	TRBJ1-2	-	CASRRQDNYGYTF	TGTGCCAGCAGGAGACAGGACAACTATGGCTACACCTTC
12	-	TRBV30	TRBJ1-2	-	CAWTYRLEGYTF	TGTGCCTGGACTTATCGGCTGGAGGGCTACACCTTC
14	-	TRBV7-6	TRBJ1-1	TRBD1	CAVLSGGEATEAFF	TGTGCAGTTCTCTCAGGGGGCGAGGCCACTGAAGCTTTCTTT
14	-	TRBV10-3	TRBJ1-2	-	CAISVGTGDYGYTF	TGTGCCATCAGTGTGGGCACAGGAGACTATGGCTACACCTTC
15	-	TRBV11-3	TRBJ2-1	-	CASSLSGQGYNEQFF	TGTGCCAGCAGCTTAAGCGGGCAGGGATACAATGAGCAGTTCTTC
15	-	TRBV28	TRBJ1-4	TRBD1	CASSSSRDRGGKLFF	TGTGCCAGCAGTTCTTCCCGGGACAGGGGTGGAAAACTGTTTTTT
13	-	TRBV7-2	TRBJ2-3	-	CASSLERSDTQYF	TGTGCCAGCAGCTTAGAGAGGTCTGATACGCAGTATTTT
13	-	TRBV10-3	TRBJ1-1	-	CAISEQGTTEAFF	TGTGCCATCAGTGAGCAGGGTACCACTGAAGCTTTCTTT
15	-	TRBV5-1	TRBJ2-2	TRBD2	CASSGSSGGTGELFF	TGCGCCAGCAGCGGGAGTAGCGGGGGGACCGGGGAGCTGTTTTTT
17	-	TRBV7-2	TRBJ2-7	TRBD2	CASSKRGGATLGYEQYF	TGTGCCAGCAGCAAGAGGGGAGGGGCGACTTTGGGGTACGAGCAGTACTTC
16	once	TRBV7-2	TRBJ1-2	-	CASSKQGGSLNYGYTF	TGTGCCAGCAGCAAACAGGGCGGTTCTTTGAACTATGGCTACACCTTC
14	-	TRBV6-5	TRBJ2-3	-	CASRSSGGTDTQYF	TGTGCCAGCAGATCGTCAGGGGGCACAGATACGCAGTATTTT